Below, one T cell receptor beta chain is given with its context. What it recognizes is unknown. The data originate from a study of T cells in localized non-small cell lung cancer. The method was immunoSEQ multiplex PCR; TCRdb's version includes in-frame clones alone and lacks a portion of them. The repertoire includes 33,000 or so clones, around 80% of them detected once, and roughly 17% sits in the top ten. CDR1 and CDR2 from the germline V gene are LNHDA and SQIVND (reference sequence). Unmatched junction bases numbered 6, after V lost 8 bases and J lost 9 bases. The CDR3 contains 14 residues. Notes on the study in general: Across samples, adjacent lung featured a median roughly 56 of the top 100 tumor clones. Uninvolved adjacent lung had higher T cell clonality than tumor and all other tissues.

This specimen was peripheral blood, taken before any cancer treatment. The receptor comes from a male donor aged 60 or older with stage III squamous cell lung carcinoma. This chain links TRBV19 with TRBJ2-1, with 14 positions matching TRBD2. As DNA, the CDR3 is TGTGCCAGTGCGGGGACTAGCGGGAGAGTTGAGCAGTTCTTC. It yields the protein CASAGTSGRVEQFF.